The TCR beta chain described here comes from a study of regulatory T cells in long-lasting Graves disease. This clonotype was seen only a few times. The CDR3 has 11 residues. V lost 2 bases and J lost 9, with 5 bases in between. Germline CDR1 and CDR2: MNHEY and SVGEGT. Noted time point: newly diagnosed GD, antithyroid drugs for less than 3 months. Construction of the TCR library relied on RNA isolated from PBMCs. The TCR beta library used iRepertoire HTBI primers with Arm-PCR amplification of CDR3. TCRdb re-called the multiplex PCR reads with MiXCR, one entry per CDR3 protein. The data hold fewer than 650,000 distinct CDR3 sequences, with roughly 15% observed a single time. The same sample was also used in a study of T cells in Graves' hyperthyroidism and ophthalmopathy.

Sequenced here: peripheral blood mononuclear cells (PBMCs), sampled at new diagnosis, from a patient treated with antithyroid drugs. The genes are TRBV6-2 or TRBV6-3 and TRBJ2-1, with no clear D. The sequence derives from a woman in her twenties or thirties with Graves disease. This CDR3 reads CASSYTTEQFF. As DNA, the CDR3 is TGTGCCAGCAGTTACACTACTGAGCAGTTCTTC.